The clone carrying this TCR beta chain was recorded a few times. This entry is derived from a study of blood T cells in healthy people across ages. The second PCR ran roughly 6 to 11 cycles with a sample-barcoded 5' primer and J-beta primers. TCRdb redid the calling of the 5' RACE reads with MiXCR, one entry per CDR3 protein. The sample holds roughly 700,000 distinct CDR3 sequences; 20% to 25% are singletons and the top ten take under 9.5%. With 0 bases removed from V and 5 bases from J, the gap between germline ends came to 8 bases. This CDR3 contains 14 residues. The germline V gene encodes CDR1 SGHRS and CDR2 YFSETQ. These records were also assigned to another study, of T cells of mothers and their children.

The receptor was derived from a boy aged 5 to 17 in good health. V usage is TRBV5-1 and J usage is TRBJ1-4, with D possibly matching TRBD1 (6 bases). Sequenced material: blood. The CDR3 loop is CASSLAGENEKLFF. The DNA for the CDR3 is TGCGCCAGCAGCTTGGCAGGGGAGAATGAAAAACTGTTTTTT. Based on the CDR3 plus reference TRBV5-1 and TRBJ1-4, the full variable domain is KAGVTQTPRYLIKTRGQQVTLSCSPISGHRSVSWYQQTPGQGLQFLFEYFSETQRNKGNFPGRFSGRQFSNSRSEMNVSTLELGDSALYLCASSLAGENEKLFFGSGTQLSVL.